What follows are 16 T cell receptor beta chains derived from one specimen sequenced in a study of spatial heterogeneity in lung cancer. TCRdb called the 5' RACE reads again in MiXCR, with one record for every CDR3 protein. Counted here are 40,000 or so distinct CDR3 sequences, roughly 10% occurring once; the ten biggest clones make up about a sixth. The time point: blood at routine non-recurrence follow-up after resection. The sequencing used PBMCs, collected at follow-up. Receptor source: a female donor with early-stage non-small cell lung cancer.

In regard to this clonotype: This may come from a read error, since a much larger clone is one base off. The genes are TRBV28 and TRBJ1-6, with TRBD1 identical over 7 bases. The CDR3 consists of 16 residues. Germline CDR1 MDHEN, CDR2 SYDVKM. After removal of 4 bases from V and 3 bases from J, the junction contained 6 bases not matched to a gene. The CDR3 DNA sequence: TGTGCCAGCAGTTCCTTCGGACAGGTCTATAATTCACCCCTCCACTTT. This encodes CASSSFGQVYNSPLHF.

This clonotype was detected many times. This chain links TRBV5-1 with TRBJ2-1; 14 nucleotides agree with TRBD2. V shed 4 bases and J 7 bases; nucleotides not matched to a gene: 7. This CDR3 spans 16 amino acids. Germline V lookup: CDR1 SGHRS, CDR2 YFSETQ. The CDR3 DNA follows: TGCGCCAGCAGCGCCGGACTAGCGGGGGGCCTTAATGAGCAGTTCTTC. Protein: CASSAGLAGGLNEQFF. The full variable domain, in which reference TRBV5-1 and TRBJ2-1 provide the parts outside the CDR3, is KAGVTQTPRYLIKTRGQQVTLSCSPISGHRSVSWYQQTPGQGLQFLFEYFSETQRNKGNFPGRFSGRQFSNSRSEMNVSTLELGDSALYLCASSAGLAGGLNEQFFGPGTRLTVL.

In its sample, this clonotype was seen many times. The chain combines TRBV5-1 with TRBJ2-5, with TRBD2 matching 10 bases. This CDR3 comprises 16 residues. J lost 3 bases, V lost 6 bases, and 11 bases had no gene match. Germline CDR1 and CDR2: SGHRS and YFSETQ. In DNA, the CDR3 is TGCGCCAGCACACGGATAGCGGGGGGCACGGAAGAGACCCAGTACTTC. Its translation: CASTRIAGGTEETQYF. Supplemented by reference TRBV5-1 and TRBJ2-5, the full variable domain reads KAGVTQTPRYLIKTRGQQVTLSCSPISGHRSVSWYQQTPGQGLQFLFEYFSETQRNKGNFPGRFSGRQFSNSRSEMNVSTLELGDSALYLCASTRIAGGTEETQYFGPGTRLLVL.

The chain couples TRBV2 to TRBJ2-5; D is possibly TRBD2 (5 bases). The CDR3 is 13 residues long. V was pared by 6 bases and J by 5 bases, with 13 bases between. The V gene's germline CDR1 is SNHLY and CDR2 FYNNEI. CDR3 loop: CASSPGDAETQYF. The CDR3, as DNA: TGTGCCAGCAGCCCCGGGGATGCGGAGACCCAGTACTTC. Complete variable domain (other parts from reference TRBV2 and TRBJ2-5): EPEVTQTPSHQVTQMGQEVILRCVPISNHLYFYWYRQILGQKVEFLVSFYNNEISEKSEIFDDQFSVERPDGSNFTLKIRSTKLEDSAMYFCASSPGDAETQYFGPGTRLLVL.

The rearrangement uses TRBV4-3 and TRBJ1-2; D is possibly TRBD1 (5 bases). Germline-derived CDR1 and CDR2 are LGHNA and YSLEER. CDR3 length: 15 amino acids. V lost 4 bases and J 2 bases, leaving 14 bases between the germline ends. CDR3 coding DNA: TGCGCCAGCAGCCTTCAGACGGGGGGGAACTATGGCTACACCTTC. It yields the protein CASSLQTGGNYGYTF.

The chain carries TRBV14 and TRBJ2-5, with D possibly called TRBD1 or TRBD2 (6 bases each). Trimming pared 4 bases from V and 5 bases from J, leaving 17 bases between. The CDR3 spans 15 residues. The germline V gene has CDR1 SGHDN and CDR2 FVKESK. DNA of the CDR3: TGTGCCAGCAGCCCCCGGACAGATCGGGGGGAGACCCAGTACTTC. Translating gives CASSPRTDRGETQYF.

This clonotype was counted many times. This chain uses TRBV7-8 with TRBJ1-6; D unclear. Germline CDR1 is SGHVS and CDR2 is FQNEAQ. With 0 bases removed from V and 7 bases from J, the gap between germline ends came to 10 bases. The CDR3 loop spans 15 amino acids. CDR3 in DNA: TGTGCCAGCAGCTTAGCAAAGAGTATGAATTCACCCCTCCACTTT. Protein sequence: CASSLAKSMNSPLHF.

The chain employs TRBV12-3 or TRBV12-4 and TRBJ2-5, with no clear D. The CDR3 is made up of 16 amino acids. V gave up 1 base and J gave up 4 bases, with 16 bases separating them. CDR3 residues: CASSLGERVWSETQYF. DNA of the CDR3: TGTGCCAGCAGTTTAGGAGAGCGTGTCTGGTCAGAGACCCAGTACTTC.

V and J are TRBV28 and TRBJ2-7; D possibly corresponds to TRBD1 (6 bases). Deletions cut 5 bases from V and 0 bases from J, with 14 bases between. Germline assignment: CDR1 MDHEN and CDR2 SYDVKM. The CDR3 has 15 amino acids. CDR3 in amino acids: CASSANPGVSYEQYF. The DNA for the CDR3 is TGTGCCAGCAGTGCTAATCCAGGGGTCTCCTACGAGCAGTACTTC.

This chain links TRBV6-1 with TRBJ1-4; D not resolved. There are 16 residues in the CDR3. Trimming took off 7 bases at V and 1 base at J, with 16 bases between the two ends. Per germline, CDR1 MNHNS and CDR2 SASEGT. As DNA, the CDR3 is TGTGCCAGCACTACGAATACGAGGGTAACTAATGAAAAACTGTTTTTT. It translates to CASTTNTRVTNEKLFF.

This clonotype was recorded many times. V and J are TRBV28 and TRBJ2-3, with a possible D match to TRBD2 (7 bases). Germline V gene lookup returns CDR1 MDHEN and CDR2 SYDVKM. The CDR3 runs 16 residues. With 6 bases removed from V and 6 bases from J, the gap between germline ends came to 22 bases. This CDR3 is CASSTTQPGGLDTQYF. CDR3 in DNA: TGTGCCAGCAGCACTACCCAACCGGGGGGCCTTGATACGCAGTATTTT.

About this clonotype: A much larger clone lies one base from this, so it may be a read error. The CDR3 here is CSVGDRGHLDTQYF. The CDR3 coding sequence is TGCAGCGTTGGGGACAGGGGGCATTTAGATACGCAGTATTTT. J is TRBJ2-3 and V is TRBV29-1, with 12 bases fitting TRBD1. V lost 4 bases to trimming and J lost 5 bases; unmatched junction nucleotides: 4. The CDR3 extends over 14 amino acids. Germline CDR1 reads SQVTM; CDR2 reads ANQGSEA.

The gene calls are TRBV28 and TRBJ2-7; 7 nucleotides match TRBD2. CDR3 length equals 17 residues. V was clipped by 4 bases and J by 6 bases; unmatched bases: 18. The germline CDR1 and CDR2 sequences are MDHEN and SYDVKM. This chain's CDR3 is CASSSQRGDSSPGEQYF. In DNA, the CDR3 is TGTGCCAGCAGTTCACAACGGGGGGACTCATCCCCAGGCGAGCAGTACTTC.

This clonotype was detected many times. The V call is TRBV28, the J call TRBJ1-2; D call uncertain. Germline V CDR1 and CDR2: MDHEN, SYDVKM. The CDR3 loop spans 12 amino acids. V was clipped by 4 bases and J by 4 bases, with 7 bases between them. CDR3 in DNA: TGTGCCAGCAGTTCAGGCGTCTATGGCTACACCTTC. Translated, it gives CASSSGVYGYTF.

This clonotype was observed a few times. The chain employs TRBV29-1 and TRBJ2-2, with 7 bases identical to TRBD2. From germline, CDR1 is SQVTM and CDR2 ANQGSEA. V dropped 5 bases and J dropped 4; count of bases not matched to a gene: 10. This CDR3 contains 15 residues. CDR3 protein: CSVSAGSGGTGELFF. DNA of the CDR3: TGCAGCGTTTCGGCCGGTTCGGGGGGCACCGGGGAGCTGTTTTTT.

In this sample, this clonotype turned up a few times. This chain joins TRBV5-4 and TRBJ1-1; possibly TRBD1 for D (5 bases). The CDR3 contains 15 residues. The ends were cut back, 6 bases at V and 4 bases at J, with 19 bases in the middle. CDR1 is SGHNT, CDR2 YYREEE, per germline (reference sequence). The CDR3 sequence: CASIIIRGRGTEAFF. Written as DNA, the CDR3 is TGTGCCAGCATCATCATCCGGGGCCGGGGCACTGAAGCTTTCTTT. Complete variable domain (other parts from reference TRBV5-4 and TRBJ1-1): ETGVTQSPTHLIKTRGQQVTLRCSSQSGHNTVSWYQQALGQGPQFIFQYYREEENGRGNFPPRFSGLQFPNYSSELNVNALELDDSALYLCASIIIRGRGTEAFFGQGTRLTVV.